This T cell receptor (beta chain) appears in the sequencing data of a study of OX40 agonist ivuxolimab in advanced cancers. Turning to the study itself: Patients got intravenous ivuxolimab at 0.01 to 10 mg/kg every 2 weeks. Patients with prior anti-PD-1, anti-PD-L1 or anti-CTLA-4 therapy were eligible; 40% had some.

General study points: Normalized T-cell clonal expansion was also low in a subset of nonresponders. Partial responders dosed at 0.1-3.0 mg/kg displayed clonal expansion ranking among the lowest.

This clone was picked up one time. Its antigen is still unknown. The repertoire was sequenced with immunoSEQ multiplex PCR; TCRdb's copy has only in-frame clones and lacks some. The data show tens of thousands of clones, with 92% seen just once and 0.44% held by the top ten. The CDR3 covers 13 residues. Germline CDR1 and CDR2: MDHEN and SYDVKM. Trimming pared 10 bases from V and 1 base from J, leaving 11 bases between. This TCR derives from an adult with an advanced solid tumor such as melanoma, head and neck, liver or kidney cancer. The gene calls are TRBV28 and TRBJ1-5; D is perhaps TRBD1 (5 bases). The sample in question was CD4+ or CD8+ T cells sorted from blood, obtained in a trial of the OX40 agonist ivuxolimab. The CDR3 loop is CATRGASNQPQHF. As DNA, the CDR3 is TGTGCCACCCGAGGGGCCAGCAATCAGCCCCAGCATTTT.